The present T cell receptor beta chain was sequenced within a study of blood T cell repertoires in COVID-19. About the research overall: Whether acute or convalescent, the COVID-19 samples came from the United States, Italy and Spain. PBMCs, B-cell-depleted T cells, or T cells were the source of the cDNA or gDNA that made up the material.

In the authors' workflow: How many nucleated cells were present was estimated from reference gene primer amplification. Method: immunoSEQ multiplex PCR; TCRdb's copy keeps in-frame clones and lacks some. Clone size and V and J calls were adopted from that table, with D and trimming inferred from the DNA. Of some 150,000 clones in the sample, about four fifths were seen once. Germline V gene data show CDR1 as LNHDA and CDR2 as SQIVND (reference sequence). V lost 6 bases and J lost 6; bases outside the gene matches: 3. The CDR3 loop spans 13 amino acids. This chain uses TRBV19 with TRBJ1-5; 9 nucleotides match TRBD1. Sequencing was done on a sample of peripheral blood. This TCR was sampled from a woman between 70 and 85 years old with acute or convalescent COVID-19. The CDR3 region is CASRDRGVQPQHF. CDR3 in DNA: TGTGCCAGTAGGGACAGGGGTGTTCAGCCCCAGCATTTT.